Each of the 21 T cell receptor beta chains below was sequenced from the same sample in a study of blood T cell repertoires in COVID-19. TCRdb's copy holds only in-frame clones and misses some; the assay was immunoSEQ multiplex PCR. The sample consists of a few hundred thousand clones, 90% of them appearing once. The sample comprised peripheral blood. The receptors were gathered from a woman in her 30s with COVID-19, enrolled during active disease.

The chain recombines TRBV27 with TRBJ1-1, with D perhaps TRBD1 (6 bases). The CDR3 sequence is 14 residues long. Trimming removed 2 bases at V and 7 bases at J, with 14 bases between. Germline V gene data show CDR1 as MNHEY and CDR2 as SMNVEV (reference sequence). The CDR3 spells CASSLTSGVGEAFF. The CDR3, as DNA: TGTGCCAGCAGTTTAACGTCAGGGGTGGGTGAAGCTTTCTTT.

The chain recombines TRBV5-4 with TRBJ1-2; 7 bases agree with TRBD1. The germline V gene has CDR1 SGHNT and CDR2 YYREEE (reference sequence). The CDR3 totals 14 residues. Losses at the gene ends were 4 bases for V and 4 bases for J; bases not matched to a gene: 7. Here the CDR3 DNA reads TGTGCCAGCAGCCGACAGGGTTCGGGCTATGGCTACACCTTC. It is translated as CASSRQGSGYGYTF.

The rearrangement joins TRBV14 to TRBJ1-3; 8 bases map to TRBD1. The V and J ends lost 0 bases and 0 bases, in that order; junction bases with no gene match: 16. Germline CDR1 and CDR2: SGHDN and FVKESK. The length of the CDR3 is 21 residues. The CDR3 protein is CASSQEKRIRDRTFSGNTIYF. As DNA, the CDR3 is TGTGCCAGCAGCCAAGAGAAGAGAATCCGGGACAGGACTTTCTCTGGAAACACCATATATTTT.

The CDR3 DNA reads TGCAGCGTTGAGGGGGCAGGTGGCTACACCTTC. Amino acids: CSVEGAGGYTF. The rearrangement joins TRBV29-1 to TRBJ1-2, with D perhaps matching TRBD1 (6 bases). V was pared by 3 bases and J by 7 bases, with 9 bases between. The length of the CDR3 is 11 residues. Germline V gene lookup returns CDR1 SQVTM and CDR2 ANQGSEA.

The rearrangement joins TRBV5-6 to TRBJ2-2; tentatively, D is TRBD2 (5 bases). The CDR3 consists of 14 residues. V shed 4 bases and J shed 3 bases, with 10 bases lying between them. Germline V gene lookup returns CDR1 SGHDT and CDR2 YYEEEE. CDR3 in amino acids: CASSDGIYTGELFF. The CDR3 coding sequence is TGTGCCAGCAGCGACGGGATTTACACCGGGGAGCTGTTTTTT.

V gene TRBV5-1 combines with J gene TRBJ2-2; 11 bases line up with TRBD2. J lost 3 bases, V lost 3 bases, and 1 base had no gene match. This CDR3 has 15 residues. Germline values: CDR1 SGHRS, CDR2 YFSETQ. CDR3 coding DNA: TGCGCCAGCAGCTCGGGACTAGCGGACACCGGGGAGCTGTTTTTT. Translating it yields CASSSGLADTGELFF. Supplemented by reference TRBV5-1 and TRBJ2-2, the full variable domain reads KAGVTQTPRYLIKTRGQQVTLSCSPISGHRSVSWYQQTPGQGLQFLFEYFSETQRNKGNFPGRFSGRQFSNSRSEMNVSTLELGDSALYLCASSSGLADTGELFFGEGSRLTVL.

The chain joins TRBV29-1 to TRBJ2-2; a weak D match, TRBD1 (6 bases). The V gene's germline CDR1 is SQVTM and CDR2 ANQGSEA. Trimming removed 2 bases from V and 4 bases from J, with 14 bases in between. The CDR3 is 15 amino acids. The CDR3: CSVETGRVGTGELFF. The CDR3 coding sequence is TGCAGCGTTGAAACAGGGAGAGTTGGCACCGGGGAGCTGTTTTTT.

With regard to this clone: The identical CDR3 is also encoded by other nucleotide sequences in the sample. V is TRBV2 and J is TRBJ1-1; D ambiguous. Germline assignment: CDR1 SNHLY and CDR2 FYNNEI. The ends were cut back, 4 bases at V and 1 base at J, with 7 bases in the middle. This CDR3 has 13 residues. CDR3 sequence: CASSGQSNTEAFF. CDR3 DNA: TGTGCCAGCAGTGGGCAGTCGAACACTGAAGCTTTCTTT.

This chain's CDR3 is CATSESTGTDQPQHF. The CDR3, as DNA: TGTGCCACCAGTGAATCGACAGGGACGGATCAGCCCCAGCATTTT. V and J are TRBV24-1 and TRBJ1-5, with 7 bases matching TRBD1. Germline V gene lookup returns CDR1 KGHDR and CDR2 SFDVKD. The CDR3 sequence is 15 residues long. Trimming at V came to 4 bases and at J to 5 bases, leaving 7 bases not matched to a gene.

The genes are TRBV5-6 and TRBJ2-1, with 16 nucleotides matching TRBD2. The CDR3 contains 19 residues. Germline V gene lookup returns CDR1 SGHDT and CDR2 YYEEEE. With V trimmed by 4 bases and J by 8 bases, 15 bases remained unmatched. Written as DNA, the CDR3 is TGTGCCAGCAGCCTTAGGGGACTAGCGGGAGGGCGTATAAGGGATGAGCAGTTCTTC. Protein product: CASSLRGLAGGRIRDEQFF. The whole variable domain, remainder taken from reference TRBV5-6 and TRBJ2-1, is DAGVTQSPTHLIKTRGQQVTLRCSPKSGHDTVSWYQQALGQGPQFIFQYYEEEERQRGNFPDRFSGHQFPNYSSELNVNALLLGDSALYLCASSLRGLAGGRIRDEQFFGPGTRLTVL.

DNA of the CDR3: TGTGCCAGCAGCTTGCTCCCGGGACTAGCGGGAGAGGCCTACAATGAGCAGTTCTTC. The encoded protein is CASSLLPGLAGEAYNEQFF. The gene calls are TRBV7-3 and TRBJ2-1; 14 bases line up with TRBD2. V shed 3 bases and J 2 bases; nucleotides not matched to a gene: 9. Germline CDR1 SGHTA, CDR2 FQGTGA. CDR3 length: 19 residues. Together with reference TRBV7-3 and TRBJ2-1, the CDR3 gives the full variable domain: GAGVSQTPSNKVTEKGKYVELRCDPISGHTALYWYRQSLGQGPEFLIYFQGTGAADDSGLPNDRFFAVRPEGSVSTLKIQRTERGDSAVYLCASSLLPGLAGEAYNEQFFGPGTRLTVL.

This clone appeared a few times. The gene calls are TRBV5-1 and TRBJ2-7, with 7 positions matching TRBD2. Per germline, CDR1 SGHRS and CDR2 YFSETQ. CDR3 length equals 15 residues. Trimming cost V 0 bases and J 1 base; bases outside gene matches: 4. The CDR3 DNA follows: TGCGCCAGCAGCTTGGGCGGGAGAGGGTCCTACGAGCAGTACTTC. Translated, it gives CASSLGGRGSYEQYF.

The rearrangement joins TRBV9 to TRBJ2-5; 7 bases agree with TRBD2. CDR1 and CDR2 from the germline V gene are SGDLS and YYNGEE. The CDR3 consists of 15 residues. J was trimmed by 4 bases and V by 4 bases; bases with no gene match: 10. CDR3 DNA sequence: TGTGCCAGCAGCCCTCGGGGAGGGGCCGTAGAGACCCAGTACTTC. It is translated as CASSPRGGAVETQYF.

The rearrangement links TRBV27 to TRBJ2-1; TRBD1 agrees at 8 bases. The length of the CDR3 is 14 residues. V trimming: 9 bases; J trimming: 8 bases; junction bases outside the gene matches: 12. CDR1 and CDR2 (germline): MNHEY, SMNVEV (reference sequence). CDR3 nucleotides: TGTGCCAGTAACCGGGACAGGCCCACCCATGAGCAGTTCTTC. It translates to CASNRDRPTHEQFF.

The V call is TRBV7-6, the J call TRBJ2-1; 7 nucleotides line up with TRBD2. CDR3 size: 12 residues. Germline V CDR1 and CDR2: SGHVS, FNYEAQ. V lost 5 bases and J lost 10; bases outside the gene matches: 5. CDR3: CASSGLEEEQFF. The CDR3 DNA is TGTGCCAGCAGCGGACTAGAGGAGGAGCAGTTCTTC.

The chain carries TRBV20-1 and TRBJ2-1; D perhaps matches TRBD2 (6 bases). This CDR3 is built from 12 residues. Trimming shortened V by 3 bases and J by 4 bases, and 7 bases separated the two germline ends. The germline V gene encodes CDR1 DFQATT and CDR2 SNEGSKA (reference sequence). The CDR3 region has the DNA TGCAGTGCTAGTGCGGGGTACAATGAGCAGTTCTTC. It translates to CSASAGYNEQFF.

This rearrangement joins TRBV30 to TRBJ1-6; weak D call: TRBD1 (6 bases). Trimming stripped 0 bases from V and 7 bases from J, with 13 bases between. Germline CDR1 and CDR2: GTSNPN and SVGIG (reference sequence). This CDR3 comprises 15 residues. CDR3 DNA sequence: TGTGCCTGGAGTGTACAGGGAAGAGAGAATTCACCCCTCCACTTT. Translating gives CAWSVQGRENSPLHF. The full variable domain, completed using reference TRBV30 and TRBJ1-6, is SQTIHQWPATLVQPVGSPLSLECTVEGTSNPNLYWYRQAAGRGLQLLFYSVGIGQISSEVPQNLSASRPQDRQFILSSKKLLLSDSGFYLCAWSVQGRENSPLHFGNGTRLTVT.

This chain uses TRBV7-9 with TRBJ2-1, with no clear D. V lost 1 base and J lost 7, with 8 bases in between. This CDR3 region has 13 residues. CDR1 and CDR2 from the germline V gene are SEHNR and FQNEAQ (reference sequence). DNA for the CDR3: TGTGCCAGCAGCTTAGAGCAGGCAAATGAGCAGTTCTTC. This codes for CASSLEQANEQFF.

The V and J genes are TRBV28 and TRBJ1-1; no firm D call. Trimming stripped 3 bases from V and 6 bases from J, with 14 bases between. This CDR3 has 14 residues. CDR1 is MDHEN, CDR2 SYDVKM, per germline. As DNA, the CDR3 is TGTGCCAGCAGTTTGGCGGGCGGATACGCTGAAGCTTTCTTT. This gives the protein CASSLAGGYAEAFF.

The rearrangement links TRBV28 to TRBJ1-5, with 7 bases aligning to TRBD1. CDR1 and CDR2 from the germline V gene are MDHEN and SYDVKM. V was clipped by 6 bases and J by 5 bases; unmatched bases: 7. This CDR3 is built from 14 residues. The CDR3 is CASRRTGYDQPQHF. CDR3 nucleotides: TGTGCCAGCAGAAGGACAGGATACGATCAGCCCCAGCATTTT. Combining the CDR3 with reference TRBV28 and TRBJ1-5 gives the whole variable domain DVKVTQSSRYLVKRTGEKVFLECVQDMDHENMFWYRQDPGLGLRLIYFSYDVKMKEKGDIPEGYSVSREKKERFSLILESASTNQTSMYLCASRRTGYDQPQHFGDGTRLSIL.

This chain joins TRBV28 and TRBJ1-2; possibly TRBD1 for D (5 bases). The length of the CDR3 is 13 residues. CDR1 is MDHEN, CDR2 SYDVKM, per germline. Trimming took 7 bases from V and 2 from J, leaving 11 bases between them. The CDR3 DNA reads TGTGCCAGCACACCCCCAGGGAACTATGGCTACACCTTC. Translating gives CASTPPGNYGYTF.